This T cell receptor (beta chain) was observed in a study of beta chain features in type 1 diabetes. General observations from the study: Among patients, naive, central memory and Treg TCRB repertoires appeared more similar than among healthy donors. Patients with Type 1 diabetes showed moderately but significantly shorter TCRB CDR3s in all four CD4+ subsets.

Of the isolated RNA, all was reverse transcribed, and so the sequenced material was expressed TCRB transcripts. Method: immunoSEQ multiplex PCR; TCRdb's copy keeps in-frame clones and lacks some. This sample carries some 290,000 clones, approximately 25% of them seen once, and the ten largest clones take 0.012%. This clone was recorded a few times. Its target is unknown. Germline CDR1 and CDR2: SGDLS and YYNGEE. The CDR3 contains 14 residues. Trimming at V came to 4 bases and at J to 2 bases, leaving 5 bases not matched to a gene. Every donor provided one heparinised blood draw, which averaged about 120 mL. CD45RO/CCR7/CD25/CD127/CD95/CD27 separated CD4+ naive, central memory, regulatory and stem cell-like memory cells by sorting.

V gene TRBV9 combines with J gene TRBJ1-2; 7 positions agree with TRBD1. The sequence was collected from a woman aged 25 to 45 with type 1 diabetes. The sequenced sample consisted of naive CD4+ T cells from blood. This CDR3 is CASSQLTGNYGYTF. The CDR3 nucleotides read TGTGCCAGCAGCCAACTGACAGGGAACTATGGCTACACCTTC.